These T cell receptor beta chains were read from a single sample in a study of CD8+ T cells in alopecia areata. Only in-frame clones appear in the TCRdb table, and some are missing; sequencing was by immunoSEQ multiplex PCR. Among 200,000 to 250,000 clones listed, 50% to 75% were seen once. The sequencing used CD4+ T cells sorted from blood, collected at week 4, from a patient treated with tofacitinib. The receptors come from a human donor with alopecia areata. Both conserved end residues are part of each CDR3. D genes are given only for firm matches. A clone size is listed for some rows: how often the clone was seen (once, few, many), or a class if it is expanded.

D gene: NA
clone size: few
V gene: TRBV6-5
J gene: TRBJ1-6
CDR3 DNA: TGTGCCAGCAGTTACCTCCAGGGAGGCTCACCCCTCCACTTT
CDR3 protein: CASSYLQGGSPLHF

D gene: NA
clone size: NA
V gene: TRBV2
J gene: TRBJ1-2
CDR3 DNA: TGTGCCAGCGGAAGGAATCCCTATGGCTACACCTTC
CDR3 protein: CASGRNPYGYTF

D gene: TRBD2
clone size: few
V gene: TRBV19
J gene: TRBJ2-5
CDR3 DNA: TGTGCCAGTACCACCGGGAGTAGCGGGGGCCCGGAGACCCAGTACTTC
CDR3 protein: CASTTGSSGGPETQYF

D gene: NA
clone size: few
V gene: TRBV27
J gene: TRBJ2-5
CDR3 DNA: TGTGCCAGCAGTCTATCGGGACAAAACCAAGAGACCCAGTACTTC
CDR3 protein: CASSLSGQNQETQYF

D gene: NA
clone size: NA
V gene: TRBV9
J gene: TRBJ2-2
CDR3 DNA: TGTGCCAGCAGCGTAGCGCAGGGGGGGACCGGGGAGCTGTTTTTT
CDR3 protein: CASSVAQGGTGELFF

D gene: TRBD1
clone size: few
V gene: TRBV7-2
J gene: TRBJ1-2
CDR3 DNA: TGTGCCAGCAGCTCGAGGGGGCGAGGCTATGGCTACACCTTC
CDR3 protein: CASSSRGRGYGYTF

D gene: TRBD2
clone size: few
V gene: TRBV9
J gene: TRBJ2-5
CDR3 DNA: TGTGCCAGCAGCGTGAGCGGGGGGGCACAAGAGACCCAGTACTTC
CDR3 protein: CASSVSGGAQETQYF

D gene: NA
clone size: once
V gene: TRBV5-1
J gene: TRBJ2-1
CDR3 DNA: TGCGCCAGCAGCTTGGATCTAGGCGAGCAGTTCTTC
CDR3 protein: CASSLDLGEQFF

D gene: TRBD1
clone size: NA
V gene: TRBV27
J gene: TRBJ2-6
CDR3 DNA: TGTGCCAGCAGTCTTACGAACCAGGGGGCTGGGGCCAACGTCCTGACTTTC
CDR3 protein: CASSLTNQGAGANVLTF

D gene: NA
clone size: NA
V gene: TRBV30
J gene: TRBJ1-6
CDR3 DNA: TGTGCCTGGAGTAAGCGGTGGACAGTCAATCATAAGCCCCTCCACTTT
CDR3 protein: CAWSKRWTVNHKPLHF

D gene: TRBD1
clone size: once
V gene: TRBV30
J gene: TRBJ2-2
CDR3 DNA: TGTGCCTGGATAGATTGGAAACAGGGGGACACCGGGGAGCTGTTTTTT
CDR3 protein: CAWIDWKQGDTGELFF

D gene: NA
clone size: NA
V gene: TRBV21-1
J gene: TRBJ2-5
CDR3 DNA: TGTGCCAGCAGCAAAGCGTGGGGTAGGCGCCAAGAGACCCAGTACTTC
CDR3 protein: CASSKAWGRRQETQYF

D gene: NA
clone size: NA
V gene: TRBV10-3
J gene: TRBJ2-3
CDR3 DNA: TGTGCCATCAGTGAGCTCCGAGATACGCAGTATTTT
CDR3 protein: CAISELRDTQYF

D gene: TRBD1
clone size: few
V gene: TRBV30
J gene: TRBJ1-4
CDR3 DNA: TGTGCCTGGAGTGGTGCAGGGGGTGAAAAACTGTTTTTT
CDR3 protein: CAWSGAGGEKLFF

D gene: NA
clone size: few
V gene: TRBV2
J gene: TRBJ2-3
CDR3 DNA: TGTGCCATCCCCTCAAGCCTTGACAGGCTGAACACAGATACGCAGTATTTT
CDR3 protein: CAIPSSLDRLNTDTQYF

D gene: NA
clone size: NA
V gene: TRBV6-6
J gene: TRBJ2-4
CDR3 DNA: TGTGCCAGCAGTTACTCGCACAGGCAAGCCAAAAACATTCAGTACTTC
CDR3 protein: CASSYSHRQAKNIQYF

D gene: TRBD2
clone size: NA
V gene: TRBV2
J gene: TRBJ2-3
CDR3 DNA: TGTGCCAGCAGTGAACGGAGCGGGGGTCGTACAGATACGCAGTATTTT
CDR3 protein: CASSERSGGRTDTQYF

D gene: NA
clone size: NA
V gene: TRBV7-2
J gene: TRBJ1-6
CDR3 DNA: TGTGCCAGCAGCTTAGGGGGGGCAGGGCAATCACCCCTCCACTTT
CDR3 protein: CASSLGGAGQSPLHF

D gene: NA
clone size: few
V gene: TRBV4-2
J gene: TRBJ2-1
CDR3 DNA: TGTGCCAGCAGCCAAGATCGGGTATGGGTTGAGCAGTTCTTC
CDR3 protein: CASSQDRVWVEQFF

D gene: TRBD2
clone size: once
V gene: TRBV9
J gene: TRBJ2-1
CDR3 DNA: TGTGCCAGCAGCGTAGCAAGCGGGGGAGCTTGGGGCAATGAGCAGTTCTTC
CDR3 protein: CASSVASGGAWGNEQFF

D gene: TRBD1
clone size: NA
V gene: TRBV10-3
J gene: TRBJ2-3
CDR3 DNA: TGTGCCATCTCCAGGGGGCCCAACACAGATACGCAGTATTTT
CDR3 protein: CAISRGPNTDTQYF

D gene: NA
clone size: NA
V gene: TRBV18
J gene: TRBJ1-5
CDR3 DNA: TGTGCCAGCTCACCTGAGCGCAATCAGCCCCAGCATTTT
CDR3 protein: CASSPERNQPQHF

D gene: NA
clone size: NA
V gene: TRBV5-1
J gene: TRBJ2-3
CDR3 DNA: TGCGCCAGCAGCACGGGCCGAACGGGGACAGATACGCAGTATTTT
CDR3 protein: CASSTGRTGTDTQYF

D gene: NA
clone size: NA
V gene: TRBV27
J gene: TRBJ1-6
CDR3 DNA: TGTGCCACTCCCAACCCCCTCCACTTT
CDR3 protein: CATPNPLHF

D gene: TRBD1
clone size: NA
V gene: TRBV29-1
J gene: TRBJ2-5
CDR3 DNA: TGCAGCGTAGACAAAACAGGGGGAGAGACCCAGTACTTC
CDR3 protein: CSVDKTGGETQYF

D gene: TRBD1
clone size: NA
V gene: TRBV6-6
J gene: TRBJ1-5
CDR3 DNA: TGTGCCAGTTACAGGGGGCAAAGTCAGCCCCAGCATTTT
CDR3 protein: CASYRGQSQPQHF

D gene: TRBD1
clone size: few
V gene: TRBV14
J gene: TRBJ1-5
CDR3 DNA: TGTGCCAGCAGCCAGGGACAGGGGTTTAATCAGCCCCAGCATTTT
CDR3 protein: CASSQGQGFNQPQHF

D gene: TRBD1
clone size: NA
V gene: TRBV7-2
J gene: TRBJ1-4
CDR3 DNA: TGTGCCAGCAGCCTACCGGGACAGTTCGGCGAAAAACTGTTTTTT
CDR3 protein: CASSLPGQFGEKLFF

D gene: TRBD1
clone size: NA
V gene: TRBV6-6
J gene: TRBJ2-4
CDR3 DNA: TGTGCCAGCAGCGGACAGGGACTAGCCAAAAACATTCAGTACTTC
CDR3 protein: CASSGQGLAKNIQYF

D gene: NA
clone size: NA
V gene: TRBV19
J gene: TRBJ1-2
CDR3 DNA: TGTGCCAGTAGTATACCCGGGACATACGGCTACACCTTC
CDR3 protein: CASSIPGTYGYTF

D gene: TRBD2
clone size: few
V gene: TRBV6-5
J gene: TRBJ2-7
CDR3 DNA: TGTGCCACCCAAAGACTAGCGGGATTCTACGAGCAGTACTTC
CDR3 protein: CATQRLAGFYEQYF

D gene: TRBD1
clone size: NA
V gene: TRBV7-2
J gene: TRBJ2-3
CDR3 DNA: TGTGCCAGCAGCCGAATAGGGGGCGCAGATACGCAGTATTTT
CDR3 protein: CASSRIGGADTQYF

D gene: TRBD1
clone size: NA
V gene: TRBV18
J gene: TRBJ2-5
CDR3 DNA: TGTGCCAGCTCACCGCGACAGGGTAAAGAGACCCAGTACTTC
CDR3 protein: CASSPRQGKETQYF

D gene: NA
clone size: few
V gene: TRBV5-1
J gene: TRBJ1-4
CDR3 DNA: TGCGCCAGCAGTTCGAGGGGCGTGGACGAAAAACTGTTTTTT
CDR3 protein: CASSSRGVDEKLFF

D gene: NA
clone size: NA
V gene: TRBV5-1
J gene: TRBJ2-5
CDR3 DNA: TGCGCCAGCAGCTTAGGACCGACTAGGTGGGAGACCCAGTACTTC
CDR3 protein: CASSLGPTRWETQYF

D gene: TRBD1
clone size: NA
V gene: TRBV7-2
J gene: TRBJ1-2
CDR3 DNA: TGTGCCAGCAGCGCAGGGGGCTATGGCTACACCTTC
CDR3 protein: CASSAGGYGYTF

D gene: NA
clone size: NA
V gene: TRBV18
J gene: TRBJ2-4
CDR3 DNA: TGTGCCAGCTCACCTACTGAGGGGGAGATTCAGTACTTC
CDR3 protein: CASSPTEGEIQYF

D gene: NA
clone size: NA
V gene: TRBV6-5
J gene: TRBJ1-4
CDR3 DNA: TGTGCCAGCAGTGACAGACCTAATGAAAAACTGTTTTTT
CDR3 protein: CASSDRPNEKLFF

D gene: TRBD2
clone size: few
V gene: TRBV9
J gene: TRBJ2-5
CDR3 DNA: TGTGCCAGCAGCCCTAGCGGGGGGGCCCAGGAGACCCAGTACTTC
CDR3 protein: CASSPSGGAQETQYF

D gene: TRBD1
clone size: NA
V gene: TRBV7-2
J gene: TRBJ2-6
CDR3 DNA: TGTGCCAGCAGCCTGGGGACAGCTGGGGCCAACGTCCTGACTTTC
CDR3 protein: CASSLGTAGANVLTF

D gene: NA
clone size: NA
V gene: TRBV11-2
J gene: TRBJ2-5
CDR3 DNA: TGTGCCAGCAGCTCCCGTTTGGCCCAGTACTTC
CDR3 protein: CASSSRLAQYF

D gene: NA
clone size: NA
V gene: TRBV9
J gene: TRBJ2-6
CDR3 DNA: TGTGCCAGCAGCGTAGCTCCGGGCCTCTCTGGGGCCAACGTCCTGACTTTC
CDR3 protein: CASSVAPGLSGANVLTF

D gene: TRBD2
clone size: few
V gene: TRBV29-1
J gene: TRBJ2-3
CDR3 DNA: TGCAGCGCACTAGCGGGCGCCACAGATACGCAGTATTTT
CDR3 protein: CSALAGATDTQYF

D gene: NA
clone size: NA
V gene: TRBV5-1
J gene: TRBJ1-2
CDR3 DNA: TGCGCCAGCAGCTTGAACTCTAACTATGGCTACACCTTC
CDR3 protein: CASSLNSNYGYTF

D gene: NA
clone size: NA
V gene: TRBV7-9
J gene: TRBJ2-7
CDR3 DNA: TGTGCCAGCAGCCTATGGGGTTTCGAGCAGTACTTC
CDR3 protein: CASSLWGFEQYF

D gene: TRBD1
clone size: few
V gene: TRBV7-9
J gene: TRBJ2-4
CDR3 DNA: TGTGCCAGCAGCTCTACAGGGGCGCGGAACATTCAGTACTTC
CDR3 protein: CASSSTGARNIQYF

D gene: NA
clone size: many
V gene: TRBV18
J gene: TRBJ2-7
CDR3 DNA: TGTGCCAGCTCAGAGGGGCCATACGAGCAGTACTTC
CDR3 protein: CASSEGPYEQYF

D gene: NA
clone size: once
V gene: TRBV30
J gene: TRBJ2-1
CDR3 DNA: TGTGCCTCATCCGGGACACGTACCTACAATGAGCAGTTCTTC
CDR3 protein: CASSGTRTYNEQFF

D gene: NA
clone size: few
V gene: TRBV7-9
J gene: TRBJ1-5
CDR3 DNA: TGTGCCAGCAGCTTAGACCTCGGGGGGGAGGCTCAGCCCCAGCATTTT
CDR3 protein: CASSLDLGGEAQPQHF

D gene: NA
clone size: once
V gene: TRBV15
J gene: TRBJ2-7
CDR3 DNA: TGTGCCACCAGCAGAGATCATCCCTACGAGCAGTACTTC
CDR3 protein: CATSRDHPYEQYF

D gene: NA
clone size: NA
V gene: TRBV20-1
J gene: TRBJ1-1
CDR3 DNA: TGCAGTGCTAGAGCGACTGAAGCTTTCTTT
CDR3 protein: CSARATEAFF

D gene: TRBD2
clone size: few
V gene: TRBV6-6
J gene: TRBJ2-1
CDR3 DNA: TGTGCCAGCAGTGGGGAGACTAGCGGGACCAATGAGCAGTTCTTC
CDR3 protein: CASSGETSGTNEQFF

D gene: TRBD1
clone size: NA
V gene: TRBV5-1
J gene: TRBJ1-5
CDR3 DNA: TGCGCCAGCAGCTGGACAGGGGAGCGTAATCAGCCCCAGCATTTT
CDR3 protein: CASSWTGERNQPQHF

D gene: NA
clone size: NA
V gene: TRBV4-3
J gene: TRBJ2-3
CDR3 DNA: TGCGCCAGCAGCCAAGATCAACCTACAGATACGCAGTATTTT
CDR3 protein: CASSQDQPTDTQYF

D gene: NA
clone size: NA
V gene: TRBV2
J gene: TRBJ1-2
CDR3 DNA: TGTGCCAGCAGCTCCGGACAGCCCCCGGACTATGGCTACACCTTC
CDR3 protein: CASSSGQPPDYGYTF

D gene: NA
clone size: NA
V gene: TRBV7-2
J gene: TRBJ1-1
CDR3 DNA: TGTGCCAGCAGCACCCGGGTCAACCGGGGCACTGAAGCTTTCTTT
CDR3 protein: CASSTRVNRGTEAFF

D gene: TRBD2
clone size: NA
V gene: TRBV2
J gene: TRBJ2-3
CDR3 DNA: TGTGCCAGCAGTGCGAGCGGGGGGATCACAGATACGCAGTATTTT
CDR3 protein: CASSASGGITDTQYF